Following are 7 T cell receptor beta chains from one sample sequenced in a study of blood T cells in healthy people across ages. Then a second PCR, running roughly 7 to 11 cycles, was carried out with a sample-barcoded 5' primer and a J-beta primer mix. In TCRdb, the 5' RACE reads were re-called with MiXCR into one record per CDR3 protein. The table records about 680,000 distinct CDR3 sequences, more than 40% of them present only once. Sequencing was done on a sample of blood. Receptor source: a woman aged 60 to 75 in good health.

This clonotype was seen repeatedly, ten times or more. Being one base from a much bigger clone, this may be a read error. The V gene is TRBV7-3, the J gene TRBJ2-1; D is possibly TRBD1 or TRBD2 (5 bases each). Trimming took off 5 bases at V and 0 bases at J, with 11 bases between the two ends. This CDR3 contains 15 residues. Germline CDR1 reads SGHTA; CDR2 reads FQGTGA. CDR3 nucleotides: TGTGCCAGCAGCCAGGGACGACACTCCTACAATGAGCAGTTCTTC. It is translated as CASSQGRHSYNEQFF.

This clonotype has more than one count but fewer than ten. This chain joins TRBV29-1 and TRBJ2-1, with D tentatively TRBD2 (6 bases). CDR1 SQVTM and CDR2 ANQGSEA come from the germline V gene. V dropped 4 bases and J dropped 0 bases, with 13 bases sitting between them. The CDR3 runs to 15 residues. CDR3 protein: CSVVASAYSYNEQFF. CDR3 bases: TGCAGCGTTGTAGCTAGCGCATACTCCTACAATGAGCAGTTCTTC.

The table lists this clonotype with a few counts. The chain combines TRBV7-3 with TRBJ2-6; 9 bases map to TRBD1. The ends lost 4 bases at V and 0 bases at J; junction bases unmatched: 1. CDR1 is SGHTA, CDR2 FQGTGA, per germline. CDR3 length equals 16 residues. CDR3: CASSSGQGSGANVLTF. The DNA of the CDR3 is TGTGCCAGCAGCTCGGGACAGGGCTCTGGGGCCAACGTCCTGACTTTC.

The chain has TRBV20-1 and TRBJ2-5, with TRBD1 matching over 10 bases. V trimming: 3 bases; J trimming: 11 bases; junction bases outside the gene matches: 9. The CDR3 length is 13 residues. Germline CDR1 is DFQATT and CDR2 is SNEGSKA (reference sequence). The CDR3 here is CSASRDRGNEQYF. In DNA, the CDR3 is TGCAGTGCTAGCCGGGACAGGGGCAATGAGCAGTACTTC.

The chain has TRBV7-9 and TRBJ2-5, with 7 bases identical to TRBD2. The J call is in doubt because the DNA end fits TRBJ2-7 better. This CDR3 has 15 residues. CDR1 and CDR2 from the germline V gene are SEHNR and FQNEAQ (reference sequence). The CDR3 loop is CASSLSGALPYEQYF. CDR3 coding DNA: TGTGCCAGCAGCTTAAGCGGGGCCCTTCCCTACGAGCAGTACTTC.

The chain employs TRBV7-9 and TRBJ2-1, with unresolved D. The CDR3 extends over 12 amino acids. CDR1 and CDR2 (germline): SEHNR, FQNEAQ (reference sequence). The V end lost 9 bases, the J end lost 0 bases, and 6 bases lay between the germline ends. In nucleotides, the CDR3 is TGTGCCAGTGTGGCCTCCTACAATGAGCAGTTCTTC. It codes for CASVASYNEQFF. The complete variable domain, with remaining parts taken from reference TRBV7-9 and TRBJ2-1, reads DTGVSQNPRHKITKRGQNVTFRCDPISEHNRLYWYRQTLGQGPEFLTYFQNEAQLEKSRLLSDRFSAERPKGSFSTLEIQRTEQGDSAMYLCASVASYNEQFFGPGTRLTVL.

In this sample, this clonotype turned up a few times. This sequence joins TRBV25-1 and TRBJ2-3; 8 bases are a match to TRBD2. Looked up from germline, CDR1 is MGHDK and CDR2 is SYGVNS. This CDR3 is built from 17 residues. V shed 3 bases and J 5 bases; nucleotides not matched to a gene: 13. The CDR3 DNA is TGTGCCAGCAGTGACAGTTTTGCGGGAGGTACGGGAGATACGCAGTATTTT. Protein: CASSDSFAGGTGDTQYF.